This T cell receptor (beta chain) appears in the sequencing data of a study of identical twins. In TCRdb, the 5' RACE reads were re-called with MiXCR into one record per CDR3 protein. The data contain approximately 230,000 distinct CDR3 sequences, around 6.5% of them singletons. General study points: For cord blood, abundant beta clonotypes had fewer insertions, unlike memory repertoires, which showed none.

The CDR3 is 16 residues long. Germline V gives CDR1 MNHEY, CDR2 SVGEGT. Trimming removed 0 bases at V and 1 base at J, with 13 bases between. As concerns this clonotype: The antigen is not known.

These data were likewise used in another study, on T cells expressing NK-cell markers. From that paper: CD8+ T cells in 5 or 6 donors included dominant NKG2C+ clonotypes at roughly 1.0-8%.

The source is a woman under 30 in good health. Sample: CD8+ T cells sorted from blood. The chain recombines TRBV6-2 or TRBV6-3 with TRBJ2-7, with D maybe TRBD2 (6 bases). CDR3 in amino acids: CASSYSGLLPSYEQYF. DNA for the CDR3: TGTGCCAGCAGTTACTCGGGACTTCTCCCATCCTACGAGCAGTACTTC.